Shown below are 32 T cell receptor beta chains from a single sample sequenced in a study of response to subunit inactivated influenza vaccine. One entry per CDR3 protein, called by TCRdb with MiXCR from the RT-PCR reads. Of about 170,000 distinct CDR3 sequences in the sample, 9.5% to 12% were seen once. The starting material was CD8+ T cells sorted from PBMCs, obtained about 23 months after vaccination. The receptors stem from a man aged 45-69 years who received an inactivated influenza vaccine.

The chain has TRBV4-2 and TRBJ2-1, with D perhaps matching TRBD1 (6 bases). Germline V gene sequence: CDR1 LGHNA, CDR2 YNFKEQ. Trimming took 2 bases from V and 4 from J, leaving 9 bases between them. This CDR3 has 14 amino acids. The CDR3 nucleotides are TGTGCCAGCAGCCAAACGACAGGTTACAATGAGCAGTTCTTC. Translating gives CASSQTTGYNEQFF.

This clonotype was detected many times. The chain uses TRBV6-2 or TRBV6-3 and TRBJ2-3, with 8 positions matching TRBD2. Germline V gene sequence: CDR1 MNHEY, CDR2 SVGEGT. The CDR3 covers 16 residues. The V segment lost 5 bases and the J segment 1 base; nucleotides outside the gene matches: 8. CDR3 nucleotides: TGTGCCAGCAGTCCCCCTGGGACTAGTCGCACAGATACGCAGTATTTT. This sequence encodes CASSPPGTSRTDTQYF.

CDR3 protein: CASSLAEGTGFRNTEAFF. The CDR3 DNA is TGTGCCAGCAGCTTAGCTGAGGGGACAGGGTTCAGGAACACTGAAGCTTTCTTT. The chain carries TRBV7-2 and TRBJ1-1; 9 bases fit TRBD1. Germline CDR1 and CDR2: SGHTA and FQGNSA. V shed 0 bases and J 1 base; nucleotides not matched to a gene: 9. The CDR3 is 18 amino acids.

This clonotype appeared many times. The CDR3 nucleotides are TGTGCCAGCAGCCTAATCCTGGACAGGGTCGAGACCCAGTACTTC. Its translation is CASSLILDRVETQYF. The genes are TRBV3-1 and TRBJ2-5; 8 nucleotides match TRBD1. The germline V gene has CDR1 LGHDT and CDR2 YNNKEL (reference sequence). The V segment lost 4 bases and the J segment 5 bases; nucleotides outside the gene matches: 9. This CDR3 is 15 amino acids long.

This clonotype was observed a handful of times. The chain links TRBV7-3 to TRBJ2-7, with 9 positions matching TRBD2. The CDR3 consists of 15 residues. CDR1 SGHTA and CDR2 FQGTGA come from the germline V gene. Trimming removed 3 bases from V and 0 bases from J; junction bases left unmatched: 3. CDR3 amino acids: CASSFSAGGSYEQYF. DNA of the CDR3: TGTGCCAGCAGCTTTTCAGCGGGGGGCTCCTACGAGCAGTACTTC.

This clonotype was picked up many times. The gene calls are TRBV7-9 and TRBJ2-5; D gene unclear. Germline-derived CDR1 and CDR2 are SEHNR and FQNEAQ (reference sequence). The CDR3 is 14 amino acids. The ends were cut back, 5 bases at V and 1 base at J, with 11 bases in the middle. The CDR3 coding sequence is TGTGCCAGCAGCCCGTCGTATGGCCAAGAGACCCAGTACTTC. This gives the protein CASSPSYGQETQYF.

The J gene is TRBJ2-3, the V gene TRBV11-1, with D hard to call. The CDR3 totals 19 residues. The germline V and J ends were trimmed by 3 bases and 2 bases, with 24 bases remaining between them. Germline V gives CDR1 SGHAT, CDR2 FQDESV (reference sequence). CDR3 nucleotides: TGTGCCAGCAGCTTCGGAATAGCCTTTAGTCGCTTTGACACAGATACGCAGTATTTT. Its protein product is CASSFGIAFSRFDTDTQYF.

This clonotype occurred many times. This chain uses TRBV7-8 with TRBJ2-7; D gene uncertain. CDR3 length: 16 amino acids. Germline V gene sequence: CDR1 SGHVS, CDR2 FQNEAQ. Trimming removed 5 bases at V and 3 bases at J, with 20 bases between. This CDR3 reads CASSDQEVQRYYEQYF. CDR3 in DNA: TGTGCCAGCAGCGACCAAGAGGTCCAGAGATACTACGAGCAGTACTTC.

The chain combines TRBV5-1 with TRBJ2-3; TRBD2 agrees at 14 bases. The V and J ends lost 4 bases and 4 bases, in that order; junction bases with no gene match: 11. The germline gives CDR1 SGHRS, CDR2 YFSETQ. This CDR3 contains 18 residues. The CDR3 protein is CASSAYGWTSGRSDTQYF. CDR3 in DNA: TGCGCCAGCAGCGCGTACGGATGGACTAGCGGGAGGTCAGATACGCAGTATTTT.

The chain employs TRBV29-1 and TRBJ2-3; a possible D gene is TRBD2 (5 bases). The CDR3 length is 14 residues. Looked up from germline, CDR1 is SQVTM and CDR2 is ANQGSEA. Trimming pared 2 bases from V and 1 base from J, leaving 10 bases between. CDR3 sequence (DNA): TGCAGCGTTGAATTACGGGGAGGCACAGATACGCAGTATTTT. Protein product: CSVELRGGTDTQYF.

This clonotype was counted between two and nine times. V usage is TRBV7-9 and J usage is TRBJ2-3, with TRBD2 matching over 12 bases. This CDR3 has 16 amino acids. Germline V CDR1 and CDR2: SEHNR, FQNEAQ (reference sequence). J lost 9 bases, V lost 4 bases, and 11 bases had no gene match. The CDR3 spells CASSWGTSGPPGTQYF. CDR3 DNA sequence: TGTGCCAGCAGCTGGGGGACTAGCGGGCCCCCCGGGACGCAGTATTTT.

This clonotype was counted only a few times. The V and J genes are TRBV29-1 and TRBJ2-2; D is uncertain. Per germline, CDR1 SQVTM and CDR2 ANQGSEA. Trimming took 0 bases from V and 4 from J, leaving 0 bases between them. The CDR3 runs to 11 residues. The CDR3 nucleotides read TGCAGCGTTGAAGACACCGGGGAGCTGTTTTTT. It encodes CSVEDTGELFF.

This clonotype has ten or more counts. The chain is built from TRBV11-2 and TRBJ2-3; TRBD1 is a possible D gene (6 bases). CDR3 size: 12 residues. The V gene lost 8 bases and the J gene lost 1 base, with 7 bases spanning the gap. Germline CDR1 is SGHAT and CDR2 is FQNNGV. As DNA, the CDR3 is TGTGCCAGCGGGGGCGGCACAGATACGCAGTATTTT. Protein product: CASGGGTDTQYF.

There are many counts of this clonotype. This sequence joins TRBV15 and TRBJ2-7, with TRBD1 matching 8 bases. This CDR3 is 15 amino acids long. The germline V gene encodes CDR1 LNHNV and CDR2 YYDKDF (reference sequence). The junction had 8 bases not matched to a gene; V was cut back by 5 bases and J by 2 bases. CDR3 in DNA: TGTGCCACCAGCTCCGGCAGGGGGCTCACCTACGAGCAGTACTTC. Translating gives CATSSGRGLTYEQYF.

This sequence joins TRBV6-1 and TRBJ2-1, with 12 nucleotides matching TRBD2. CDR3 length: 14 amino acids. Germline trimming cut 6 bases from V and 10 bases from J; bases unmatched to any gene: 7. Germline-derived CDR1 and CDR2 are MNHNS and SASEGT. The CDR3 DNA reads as TGTGCCAGCAGCCTATATACTAGCGGGGGGGAGCAGTTCTTC. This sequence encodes CASSLYTSGGEQFF.

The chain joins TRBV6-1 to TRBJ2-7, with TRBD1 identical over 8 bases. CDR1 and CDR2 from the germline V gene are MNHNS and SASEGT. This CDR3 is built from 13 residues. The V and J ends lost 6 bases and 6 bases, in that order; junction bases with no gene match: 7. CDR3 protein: CASRMDRVVEQYF. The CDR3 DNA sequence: TGTGCCAGCAGAATGGACAGGGTGGTCGAGCAGTACTTC.

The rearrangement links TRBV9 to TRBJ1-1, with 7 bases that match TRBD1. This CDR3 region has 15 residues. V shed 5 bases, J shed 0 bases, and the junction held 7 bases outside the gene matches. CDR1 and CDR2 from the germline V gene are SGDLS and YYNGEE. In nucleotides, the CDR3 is TGTGCCAGCAGTGGGACAGCGATATTGAACACTGAAGCTTTCTTT. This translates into CASSGTAILNTEAFF.

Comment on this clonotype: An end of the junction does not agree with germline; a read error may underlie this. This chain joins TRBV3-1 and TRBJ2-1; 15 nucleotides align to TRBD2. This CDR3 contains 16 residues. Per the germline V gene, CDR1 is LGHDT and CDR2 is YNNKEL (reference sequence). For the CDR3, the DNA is TGTGCCGGCAGCCTGATGGGACTAGCGGGAGGCAATGAGCAGTTCTTC. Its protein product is CAGSLMGLAGGNEQFF.

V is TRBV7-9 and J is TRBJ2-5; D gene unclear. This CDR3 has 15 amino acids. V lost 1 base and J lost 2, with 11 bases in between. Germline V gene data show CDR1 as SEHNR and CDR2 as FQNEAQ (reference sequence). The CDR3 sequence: CASSLEGFIQETQYF. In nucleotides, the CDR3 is TGTGCCAGCAGCTTAGAGGGTTTTATTCAAGAGACCCAGTACTTC.

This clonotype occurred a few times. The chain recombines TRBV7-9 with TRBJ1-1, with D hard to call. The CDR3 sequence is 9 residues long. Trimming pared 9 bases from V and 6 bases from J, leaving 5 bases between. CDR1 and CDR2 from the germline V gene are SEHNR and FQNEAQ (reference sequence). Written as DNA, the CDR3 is TGTGCCAGTGGGCCTGAAGCTTTCTTT. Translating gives CASGPEAFF.

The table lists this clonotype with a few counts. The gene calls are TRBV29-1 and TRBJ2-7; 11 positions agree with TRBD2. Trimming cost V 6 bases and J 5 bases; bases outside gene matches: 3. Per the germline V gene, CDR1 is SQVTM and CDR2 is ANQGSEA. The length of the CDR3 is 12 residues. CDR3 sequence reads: CSVLAGVNEQYF. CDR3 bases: TGCAGCGTACTAGCGGGGGTAAACGAGCAGTACTTC.

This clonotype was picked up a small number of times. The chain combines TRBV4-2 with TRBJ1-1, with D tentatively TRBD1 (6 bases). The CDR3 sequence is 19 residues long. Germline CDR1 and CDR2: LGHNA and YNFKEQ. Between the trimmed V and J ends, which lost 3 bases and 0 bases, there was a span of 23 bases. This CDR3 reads CASSHEGGPTLGMNTEAFF. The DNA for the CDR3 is TGTGCCAGCAGCCACGAAGGGGGGCCTACCTTGGGGATGAACACTGAAGCTTTCTTT.

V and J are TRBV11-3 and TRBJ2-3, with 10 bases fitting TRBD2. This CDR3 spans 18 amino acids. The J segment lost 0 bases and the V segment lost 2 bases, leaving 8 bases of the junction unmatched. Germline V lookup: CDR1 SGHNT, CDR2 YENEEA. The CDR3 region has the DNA TGTGCCAGCAGCTTACTGCCTAGCGGGGGTGCTAGCACAGATACGCAGTATTTT. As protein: CASSLLPSGGASTDTQYF.

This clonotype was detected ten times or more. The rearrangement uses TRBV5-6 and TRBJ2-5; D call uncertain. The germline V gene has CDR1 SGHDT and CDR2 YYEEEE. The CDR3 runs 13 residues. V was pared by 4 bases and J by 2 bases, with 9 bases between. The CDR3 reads CASSPLEQETQYF. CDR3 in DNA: TGTGCCAGCAGCCCGCTCGAGCAAGAGACCCAGTACTTC.

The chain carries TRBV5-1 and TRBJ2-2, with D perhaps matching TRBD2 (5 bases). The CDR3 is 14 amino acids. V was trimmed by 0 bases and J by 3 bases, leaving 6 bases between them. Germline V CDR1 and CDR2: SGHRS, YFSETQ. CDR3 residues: CASSLAADTGELFF. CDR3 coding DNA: TGCGCCAGCAGCTTGGCAGCGGACACCGGGGAGCTGTTTTTT. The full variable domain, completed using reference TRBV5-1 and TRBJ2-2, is KAGVTQTPRYLIKTRGQQVTLSCSPISGHRSVSWYQQTPGQGLQFLFEYFSETQRNKGNFPGRFSGRQFSNSRSEMNVSTLELGDSALYLCASSLAADTGELFFGEGSRLTVL.

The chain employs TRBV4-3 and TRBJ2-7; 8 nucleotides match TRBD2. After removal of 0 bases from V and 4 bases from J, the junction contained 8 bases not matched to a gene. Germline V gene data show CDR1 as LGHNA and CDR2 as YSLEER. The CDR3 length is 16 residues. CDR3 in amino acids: CASSQDLSGGLYEQYF. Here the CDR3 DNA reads TGCGCCAGCAGCCAAGATCTGAGCGGGGGCTTGTACGAGCAGTACTTC.

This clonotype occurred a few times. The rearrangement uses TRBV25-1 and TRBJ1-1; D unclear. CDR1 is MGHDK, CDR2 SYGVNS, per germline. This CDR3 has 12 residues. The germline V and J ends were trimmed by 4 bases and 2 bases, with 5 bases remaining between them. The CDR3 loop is CASSAINTEAFF. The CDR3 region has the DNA TGTGCCAGCAGTGCCATTAACACTGAAGCTTTCTTT.

The CDR3 here is CATSRVDRAGYEQYF. DNA of the CDR3: TGTGCCACCAGCAGGGTGGACAGGGCGGGCTACGAGCAGTACTTC. The genes are TRBV15 and TRBJ2-7; the match to TRBD1 covers 8 bases. The CDR3 covers 15 residues. J was trimmed by 3 bases and V by 3 bases; bases with no gene match: 7. Germline lookup yields CDR1 LNHNV and CDR2 YYDKDF (reference sequence).

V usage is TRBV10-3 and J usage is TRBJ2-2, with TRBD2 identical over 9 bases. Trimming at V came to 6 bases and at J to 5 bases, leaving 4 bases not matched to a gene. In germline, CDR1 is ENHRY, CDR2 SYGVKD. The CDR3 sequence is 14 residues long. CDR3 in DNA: TGTGCCATCAGCATAGCGGGGGCGACCGGGGAGCTGTTTTTT. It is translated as CAISIAGATGELFF.

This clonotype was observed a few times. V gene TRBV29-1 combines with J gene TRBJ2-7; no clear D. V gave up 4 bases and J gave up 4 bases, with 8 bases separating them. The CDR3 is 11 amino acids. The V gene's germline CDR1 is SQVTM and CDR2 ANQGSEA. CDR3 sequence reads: CSVVEVYEQYF. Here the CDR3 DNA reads TGCAGCGTTGTTGAAGTATACGAGCAGTACTTC.

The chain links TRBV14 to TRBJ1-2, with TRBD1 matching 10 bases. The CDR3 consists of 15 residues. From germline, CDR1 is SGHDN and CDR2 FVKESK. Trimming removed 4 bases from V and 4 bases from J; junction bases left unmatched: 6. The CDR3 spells CASSPRGTGVYGYTF. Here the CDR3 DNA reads TGTGCCAGCAGCCCAAGGGGGACAGGGGTCTATGGCTACACCTTC.

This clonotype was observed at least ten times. The CDR3, as DNA: TGCAGCGCCGCAGCCGGACAGGAGGGCGATGAGCAGTTCTTC. Protein product: CSAAAGQEGDEQFF. This chain uses TRBV29-1 with TRBJ2-1; D perhaps matches TRBD1 (7 bases). There are 14 residues in the CDR3. Trimming stripped 7 bases from V and 8 bases from J, with 21 bases between. The germline V gene has CDR1 SQVTM and CDR2 ANQGSEA.